Shown below are 5 T cell receptor beta chains from a single sample sequenced in a study of blood T cells in healthy people across ages. With a J-beta primer mix and a sample-barcoded 5' primer, a second PCR ran 7 to 11 cycles. TCRdb fed the 5' RACE reads into MiXCR, producing one record per CDR3 protein. The sample has about 640,000 distinct CDR3 sequences, about 30% seen once. The sequencing sample was made of blood. These receptors all come from a woman of 80 years or more in good health.

This clonotype has more than one count but fewer than ten. A much bigger clone sits one base away, suggesting this may be a read error. This chain uses TRBV30 with TRBJ2-7, with D possibly being TRBD1 (6 bases). Trimming took 6 bases from V and 7 from J, leaving 19 bases between them. Germline V gene lookup returns CDR1 GTSNPN and CDR2 SVGIG (reference sequence). The length of the CDR3 is 13 residues. This CDR3 reads CACGLHRDNEQYF. In nucleotides, the CDR3 is TGTGCCTGTGGTCTCCACAGGGACAATGAGCAGTACTTC.

The chain recombines TRBV11-2 with TRBJ2-4, with 11 bases matching TRBD2. The closer fit of TRBJ2-7 to the DNA end suggests the J call may be wrong. CDR3 length: 15 residues. Germline V gene data show CDR1 as SGHAT and CDR2 as FQNNGV. This CDR3 is CASSLMGLADYEQYF. In nucleotides, the CDR3 is TGTGCCAGCAGCTTAATGGGACTAGCGGACTACGAGCAGTACTTC.

The sample holds many counts of this clonotype. The J gene is TRBJ1-2, the V gene TRBV30; TRBD1 matches 9 bases. CDR1 and CDR2 (germline): GTSNPN, SVGIG (reference sequence). V lost 7 bases and J lost 2; bases outside the gene matches: 11. This CDR3 comprises 15 residues. CDR3 sequence (DNA): TGTGCCTTCCGGACAGGGGCGAACTCCAACTATGGCTACACCTTC. Amino acids: CAFRTGANSNYGYTF.

This clonotype was detected many times. This chain uses TRBV3-1 with TRBJ2-5; D uncertain. The germline V gene has CDR1 LGHDT and CDR2 YNNKEL (reference sequence). With 1 base removed from V and 4 bases from J, the gap between germline ends came to 7 bases. This CDR3 is built from 13 residues. Written as DNA, the CDR3 is TGTGCCAGCAGCCAAGCCCAAACAGAGACCCAGTACTTC. It encodes CASSQAQTETQYF.

There are many counts of this clonotype. A read error may be the cause here, since a much bigger clone is one base away. V usage is TRBV7-2 and J usage is TRBJ2-1; D is unresolved. The J call could be wrong; TRBJ2-7 is a better fit for the DNA end. CDR1 and CDR2 from the germline V gene are SGHTA and FQGNSA. This CDR3 has 14 residues. This CDR3 reads CASSVDPTYNEQYF. CDR3 nucleotides: TGTGCCAGCAGCGTAGACCCAACCTACAATGAGCAGTACTTC.